Each of the 16 T cell receptor beta chains below was sequenced from the same sample in a study of shared clonotypes between healthy human individuals. Data came from immunoSEQ multiplex PCR; TCRdb stores just in-frame clones and leaves some out. The sample holds about 1.5 million clones; 98% are singletons and the top ten take about 0.45%. Sequenced material: naive CD4+ T cells sorted from blood. Documented subset: CD45RA+ positively selected. Receptor source: a man younger than 40 in good health.

This rearrangement joins TRBV9 to TRBJ1-3, with 9 nucleotides matching TRBD1. V gave up 0 bases and J gave up 6 bases; unmatched junction bases: 10. CDR3 length equals 17 residues. In germline, CDR1 is SGDLS, CDR2 YYNGEE. In nucleotides, the CDR3 is TGTGCCAGCAGCGTAGTTGATTCGGGACAGGGCCTAAACACCATATATTTT. It is translated as CASSVVDSGQGLNTIYF. The complete variable domain, with remaining parts taken from reference TRBV9 and TRBJ1-3, reads DSGVTQTPKHLITATGQRVTLRCSPRSGDLSVYWYQQSLDQGLQFLIQYYNGEERAKGNILERFSAQQFPDLHSELNLSSLELGDSALYFCASSVVDSGQGLNTIYFGEGSWLTVV.

This clone was seen only once. The chain employs TRBV5-6 and TRBJ1-4; possible D gene TRBD1, 5 bases. The germline gives CDR1 SGHDT, CDR2 YYEEEE. V lost 4 bases and J 2 bases, leaving 15 bases between the germline ends. CDR3 size: 16 residues. The CDR3, as DNA: TGTGCCAGCAGCATGCTCGGCGGGGGTACTAATGAAAAACTGTTTTTT. This sequence encodes CASSMLGGGTNEKLFF.

For the CDR3, the DNA is TGTGCCAGCAGTGTGGGCACTGAAGCTTTCTTT. This gives the protein CASSVGTEAFF. The chain employs TRBV25-1 and TRBJ1-1, with D unclear. Germline V gives CDR1 MGHDK, CDR2 SYGVNS. Trimming stripped 4 bases from V and 4 bases from J, with 4 bases between. The CDR3 consists of 11 residues.

The chain combines TRBV7-9 with TRBJ2-3; D gene unclear. The CDR3 is made up of 14 amino acids. The V and J ends lost 5 bases and 0 bases respectively, with 9 bases between them. Germline-derived CDR1 and CDR2 are SEHNR and FQNEAQ (reference sequence). CDR3 nucleotides: TGTGCCAGCAGCCCGCGGCCCAGCACAGATACGCAGTATTTT. Protein sequence: CASSPRPSTDTQYF.

The chain has TRBV7-6 and TRBJ1-4, with TRBD1 matching 7 bases. The germline V gene encodes CDR1 SGHVS and CDR2 FNYEAQ. The ends lost 4 bases at V and 8 bases at J; junction bases unmatched: 10. The CDR3 is 15 amino acids. CDR3 protein: CASSSRQGGYEKLFF. CDR3 DNA: TGTGCCAGCAGCTCCCGACAGGGCGGGTACGAAAAACTGTTTTTT.

The chain recombines TRBV18 with TRBJ2-1; 9 bases are a match to TRBD2. Looked up from germline, CDR1 is KGHSH and CDR2 is LQKENI. CDR3 length: 18 residues. With 3 bases clipped from V and 3 bases from J, the junction kept 12 bases outside the gene matches. CDR3 loop: CASSPFDVAGGYYNEQFF. The CDR3 region has the DNA TGTGCCAGCTCACCTTTTGATGTGGCGGGAGGGTACTACAATGAGCAGTTCTTC.

V and J are TRBV28 and TRBJ2-5; D may be TRBD1 (6 bases). Germline V gene sequence: CDR1 MDHEN, CDR2 SYDVKM. Trimming removed 5 bases at V and 5 bases at J, with 15 bases between. The length of the CDR3 is 14 residues. CDR3 sequence: CASSTTGSVETQYF. DNA for the CDR3: TGTGCCAGCAGTACTACAGGGTCGGTGGAGACCCAGTACTTC.

DNA for the CDR3: TGTGCCAGCAGCTTAAAGAACCCCAACGGCGAGCAGTACTTC. Its translation is CASSLKNPNGEQYF. The chain is built from TRBV7-2 and TRBJ2-7, with unresolved D. CDR1 and CDR2 (germline): SGHTA, FQGNSA. CDR3 length: 14 amino acids. The V end lost 2 bases, the J end lost 6 bases, and 14 bases lay between the germline ends.

V gene TRBV5-8 combines with J gene TRBJ2-3; TRBD2 might be the D (5 bases). The germline V gene encodes CDR1 SGHTS and CDR2 YDEGEE. The CDR3 runs to 15 residues. Trimming left V 0 bases short and J 2 bases short, with 10 bases between. Written as DNA, the CDR3 is TGTGCCAGCAGCTTGGGGGCGGGCCTCACAGATACGCAGTATTTT. It encodes CASSLGAGLTDTQYF. Variable domain in full (rest from reference TRBV5-8 and TRBJ2-3): EAGVTQSPTHLIKTRGQQATLRCSPISGHTSVYWYQQALGLGLQFLLWYDEGEERNRGNFPPRFSGRQFPNYSSELNVNALELEDSALYLCASSLGAGLTDTQYFGPGTRLTVL.

V is TRBV30 and J is TRBJ2-1, with TRBD2 matching over 7 bases. The ends lost 3 bases at V and 5 bases at J; junction bases unmatched: 4. This CDR3 has 13 amino acids. Germline CDR1 reads GTSNPN; CDR2 reads SVGIG (reference sequence). The CDR3 DNA sequence: TGTGCCTGGAGGAGGGGACTAAACAATGAGCAGTTCTTC. It codes for CAWRRGLNNEQFF.

The chain combines TRBV19 with TRBJ2-7, with D hard to call. V shed 5 bases and J shed 0 bases, with 14 bases lying between them. CDR1 and CDR2 (germline): LNHDA, SQIVND (reference sequence). The CDR3 length is 15 residues. CDR3 nucleotide sequence: TGTGCCAGTAGTGTTTTGGCATCGTCCTCCTACGAGCAGTACTTC. The encoded protein is CASSVLASSSYEQYF.

V usage is TRBV13 and J usage is TRBJ1-4; possibly TRBD1 for D (6 bases). Trimming stripped 5 bases from V and 1 base from J, with 11 bases between. Germline CDR1 PRHDT, CDR2 FYEKMQ (reference sequence). The CDR3 runs 15 residues. As DNA, the CDR3 is TGTGCCAGCAGCCTCCGCAGGGGAACTAATGAAAAACTGTTTTTT. Protein: CASSLRRGTNEKLFF. Combining the CDR3 with reference TRBV13 and TRBJ1-4 gives the whole variable domain AAGVIQSPRHLIKEKRETATLKCYPIPRHDTVYWYQQGPGQDPQFLISFYEKMQSDKGSIPDRFSAQQFSDYHSELNMSSLELGDSALYFCASSLRRGTNEKLFFGSGTQLSVL.

This clone was counted once. The chain joins TRBV7-9 to TRBJ2-2; no firm D call. The CDR3 has 16 residues. Per germline, CDR1 SEHNR and CDR2 FQNEAQ (reference sequence). V lost 1 base, J lost 0 bases, and 9 bases lay in between. CDR3 region: CASSLVAAPNTGELFF. CDR3 bases: TGTGCCAGCAGCTTAGTGGCCGCCCCGAACACCGGGGAGCTGTTTTTT. Complete variable domain (other parts from reference TRBV7-9 and TRBJ2-2): DTGVSQNPRHKITKRGQNVTFRCDPISEHNRLYWYRQTLGQGPEFLTYFQNEAQLEKSRLLSDRFSAERPKGSFSTLEIQRTEQGDSAMYLCASSLVAAPNTGELFFGEGSRLTVL.

The rearrangement uses TRBV20-1 and TRBJ2-7; perhaps TRBD2 as D (6 bases). The CDR3 length is 11 residues. The V end lost 7 bases, the J end lost 5 bases, and 12 bases lay between the germline ends. CDR1 and CDR2 (germline): DFQATT, SNEGSKA (reference sequence). The CDR3 nucleotides read TGCAGTGGGACGAGGGAGGACGAGCAGTACTTC. It specifies CSGTREDEQYF.

The chain joins TRBV18 to TRBJ1-5; weak D call: TRBD1 (5 bases). The CDR3 contains 16 residues. Germline loops: CDR1 KGHSH, CDR2 LQKENI. V lost 0 bases and J 4 bases, leaving 13 bases between the germline ends. The DNA for the CDR3 is TGTGCCAGCTCACCACCCCCAGGGCGTGGTAATCAGCCCCAGCATTTT. It encodes CASSPPPGRGNQPQHF.

V gene TRBV5-1 combines with J gene TRBJ1-1, with D hard to call. The CDR3 sequence is 15 residues long. Germline CDR1 is SGHRS and CDR2 is YFSETQ. V was pared by 0 bases and J by 1 base, with 10 bases between. CDR3 DNA: TGCGCCAGCAGCTTGGTGTCGAAGAGGAACACTGAAGCTTTCTTT. This translates into CASSLVSKRNTEAFF.